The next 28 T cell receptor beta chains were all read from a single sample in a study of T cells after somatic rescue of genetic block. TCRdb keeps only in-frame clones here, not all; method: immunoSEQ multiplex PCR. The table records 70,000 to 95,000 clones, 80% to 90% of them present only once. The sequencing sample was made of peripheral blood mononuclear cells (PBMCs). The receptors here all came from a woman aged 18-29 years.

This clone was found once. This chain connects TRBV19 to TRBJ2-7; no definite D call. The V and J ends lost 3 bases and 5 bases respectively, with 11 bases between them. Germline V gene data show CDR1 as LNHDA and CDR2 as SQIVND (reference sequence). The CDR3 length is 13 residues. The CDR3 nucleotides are TGTGCCAGTAGTATCTCCCTTATTCACGAGCAGTACTTC. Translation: CASSISLIHEQYF.

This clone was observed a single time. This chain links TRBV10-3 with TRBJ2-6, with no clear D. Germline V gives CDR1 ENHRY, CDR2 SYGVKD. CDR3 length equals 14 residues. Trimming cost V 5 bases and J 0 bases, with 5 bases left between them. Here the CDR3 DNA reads TGTGCCATCAGTTCGGGCTCTGGGGCCAACGTCCTGACTTTC. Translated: CAISSGSGANVLTF.

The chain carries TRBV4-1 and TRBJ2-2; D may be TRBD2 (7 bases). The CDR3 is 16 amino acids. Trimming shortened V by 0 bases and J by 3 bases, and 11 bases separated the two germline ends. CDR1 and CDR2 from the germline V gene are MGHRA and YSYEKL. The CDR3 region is CASSQDRGADTGELFF. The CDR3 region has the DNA TGCGCCAGCAGCCAAGATCGGGGGGCAGACACCGGGGAGCTGTTTTTT.

The CDR3 nucleotides are TGTGCCAGCACCTCCTATGGCGGGCAAGAGACCCAGTACTTC. It encodes CASTSYGGQETQYF. The V gene is TRBV6-6, the J gene TRBJ2-5, with D perhaps matching TRBD2 (5 bases). Trimming left V 7 bases short and J 2 bases short, with 14 bases between. This CDR3 is 14 amino acids long. Germline V gene sequence: CDR1 MNHNY, CDR2 SVGAGI (reference sequence).

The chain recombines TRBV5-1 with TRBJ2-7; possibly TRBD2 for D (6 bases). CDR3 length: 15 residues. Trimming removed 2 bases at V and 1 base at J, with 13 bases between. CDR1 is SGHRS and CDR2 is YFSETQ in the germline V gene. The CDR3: CASSFTPSASYEQYF. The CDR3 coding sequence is TGCGCCAGCAGCTTTACACCTAGCGCTTCCTACGAGCAGTACTTC.

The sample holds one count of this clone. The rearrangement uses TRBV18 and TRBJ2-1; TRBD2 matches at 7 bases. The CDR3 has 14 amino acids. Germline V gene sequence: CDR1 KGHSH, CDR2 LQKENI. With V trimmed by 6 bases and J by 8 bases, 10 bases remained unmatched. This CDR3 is CASSRLAGEDEQFF. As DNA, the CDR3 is TGTGCCAGCTCCCGGCTCGCGGGAGAGGATGAGCAGTTCTTC.

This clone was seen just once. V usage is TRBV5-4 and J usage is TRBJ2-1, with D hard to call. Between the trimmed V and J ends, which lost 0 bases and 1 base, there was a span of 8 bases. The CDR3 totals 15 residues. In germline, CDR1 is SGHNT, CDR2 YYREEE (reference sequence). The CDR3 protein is CASSLGVISYNEQFF. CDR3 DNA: TGTGCCAGCAGCTTGGGGGTCATTTCCTACAATGAGCAGTTCTTC.

This CDR3 is CASSGNSGGRYTYEQYF. The CDR3 nucleotides read TGTGCCAGCAGCGGGAATTCAGGGGGCCGCTACACCTACGAGCAGTACTTC. The chain uses TRBV7-2 and TRBJ2-7; 8 bases match TRBD1. CDR3 size: 17 residues. Germline CDR1 and CDR2: SGHTA and FQGNSA. The V segment lost 5 bases and the J segment 2 bases; nucleotides outside the gene matches: 14.

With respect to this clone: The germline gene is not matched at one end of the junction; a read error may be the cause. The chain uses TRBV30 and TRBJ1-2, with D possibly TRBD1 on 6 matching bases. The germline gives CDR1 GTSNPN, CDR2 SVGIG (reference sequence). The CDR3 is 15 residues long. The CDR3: CAWSSHRVTKYGYTF. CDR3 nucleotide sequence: TGTGCCTGGAGTTCCCACAGGGTAACTAAGTATGGCTACACCTTC.

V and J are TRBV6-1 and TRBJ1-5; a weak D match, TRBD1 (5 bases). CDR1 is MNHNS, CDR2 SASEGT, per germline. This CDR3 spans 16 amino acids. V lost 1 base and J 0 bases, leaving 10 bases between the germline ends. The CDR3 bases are TGTGCCAGCAGTGAAGGGACACCGTATAGCAATCAGCCCCAGCATTTT. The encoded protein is CASSEGTPYSNQPQHF.

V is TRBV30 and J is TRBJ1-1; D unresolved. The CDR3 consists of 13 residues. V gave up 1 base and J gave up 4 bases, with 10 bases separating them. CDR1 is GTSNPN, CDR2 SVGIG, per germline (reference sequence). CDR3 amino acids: CAWSERMGTEAFF. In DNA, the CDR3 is TGTGCCTGGAGTGAGAGGATGGGCACTGAAGCTTTCTTT. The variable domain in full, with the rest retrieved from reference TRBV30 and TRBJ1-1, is SQTIHQWPATLVQPVGSPLSLECTVEGTSNPNLYWYRQAAGRGLQLLFYSVGIGQISSEVPQNLSASRPQDRQFILSSKKLLLSDSGFYLCAWSERMGTEAFFGQGTRLTVV.

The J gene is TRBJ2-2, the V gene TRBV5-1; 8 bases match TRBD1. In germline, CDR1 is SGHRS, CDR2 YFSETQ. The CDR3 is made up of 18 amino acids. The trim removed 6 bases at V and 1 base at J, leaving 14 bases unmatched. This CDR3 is CASIRGTGTSQNTGELFF. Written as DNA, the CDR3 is TGCGCCAGCATCAGAGGGACAGGCACATCTCAGAACACCGGGGAGCTGTTTTTT.

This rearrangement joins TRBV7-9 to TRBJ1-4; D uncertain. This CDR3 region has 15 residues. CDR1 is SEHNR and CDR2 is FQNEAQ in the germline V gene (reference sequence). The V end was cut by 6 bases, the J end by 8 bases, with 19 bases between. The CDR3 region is CASSLDGGSREKLFF. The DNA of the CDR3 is TGTGCCAGCAGTCTGGACGGAGGCAGCAGGGAAAAACTGTTTTTT.

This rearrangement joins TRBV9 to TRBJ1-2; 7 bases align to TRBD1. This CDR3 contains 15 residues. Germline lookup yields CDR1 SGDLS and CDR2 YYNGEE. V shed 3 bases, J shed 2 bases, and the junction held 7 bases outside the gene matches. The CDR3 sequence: CASSANRGRNYGYTF. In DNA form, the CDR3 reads TGTGCCAGCAGCGCCAACAGGGGCAGGAACTATGGCTACACCTTC. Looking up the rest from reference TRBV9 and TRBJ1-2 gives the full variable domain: DSGVTQTPKHLITATGQRVTLRCSPRSGDLSVYWYQQSLDQGLQFLIQYYNGEERAKGNILERFSAQQFPDLHSELNLSSLELGDSALYFCASSANRGRNYGYTFGSGTRLTVV.

In nucleotides, the CDR3 is TGTGCCAGCAGCTTGGGGGGCACTAATGAAAAACTGTTTTTT. Amino acid sequence: CASSLGGTNEKLFF. The chain has TRBV7-9 and TRBJ1-4; perhaps TRBD1 as D (6 bases). The CDR3 extends over 14 amino acids. V was cut by 3 bases and J by 2 bases, with 7 bases left in between. The germline V gene encodes CDR1 SEHNR and CDR2 FQNEAQ (reference sequence).

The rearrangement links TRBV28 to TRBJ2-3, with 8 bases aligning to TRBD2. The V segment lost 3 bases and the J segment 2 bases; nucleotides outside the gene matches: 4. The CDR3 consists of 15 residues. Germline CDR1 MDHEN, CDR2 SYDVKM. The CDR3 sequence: CASSFSGSYTDTQYF. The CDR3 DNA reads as TGTGCCAGCAGTTTCAGCGGGAGCTACACAGATACGCAGTATTTT.

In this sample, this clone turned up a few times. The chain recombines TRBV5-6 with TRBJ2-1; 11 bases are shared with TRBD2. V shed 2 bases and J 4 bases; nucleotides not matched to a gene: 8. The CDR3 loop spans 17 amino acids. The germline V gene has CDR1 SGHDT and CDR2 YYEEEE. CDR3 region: CASSLSLTSGKYNEQFF. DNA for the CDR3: TGTGCCAGCAGCTTATCTTTGACTAGCGGGAAGTACAATGAGCAGTTCTTC. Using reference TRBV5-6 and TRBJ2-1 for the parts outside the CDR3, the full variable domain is DAGVTQSPTHLIKTRGQQVTLRCSPKSGHDTVSWYQQALGQGPQFIFQYYEEEERQRGNFPDRFSGHQFPNYSSELNVNALLLGDSALYLCASSLSLTSGKYNEQFFGPGTRLTVL.

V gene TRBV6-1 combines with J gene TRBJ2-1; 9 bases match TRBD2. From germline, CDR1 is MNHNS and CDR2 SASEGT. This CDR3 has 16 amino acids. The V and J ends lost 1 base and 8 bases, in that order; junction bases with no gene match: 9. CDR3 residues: CASSEEAGGGGYEQFF. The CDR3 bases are TGTGCCAGCAGTGAAGAGGCGGGAGGGGGTGGCTATGAGCAGTTCTTC.

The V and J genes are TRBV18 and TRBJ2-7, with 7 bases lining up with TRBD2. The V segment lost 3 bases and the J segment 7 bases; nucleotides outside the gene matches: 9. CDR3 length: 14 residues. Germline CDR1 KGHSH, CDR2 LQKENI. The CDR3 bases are TGTGCCAGCTCACCCCTTGGGACTACTAAAGAGCAGTACTTC. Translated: CASSPLGTTKEQYF.

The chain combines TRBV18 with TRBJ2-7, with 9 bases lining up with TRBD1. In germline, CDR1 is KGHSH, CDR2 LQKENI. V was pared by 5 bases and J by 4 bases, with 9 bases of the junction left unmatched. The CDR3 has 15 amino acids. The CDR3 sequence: CASSNRDRARYEQYF. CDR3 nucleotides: TGTGCCAGCTCAAACCGGGACAGGGCTAGGTACGAGCAGTACTTC.

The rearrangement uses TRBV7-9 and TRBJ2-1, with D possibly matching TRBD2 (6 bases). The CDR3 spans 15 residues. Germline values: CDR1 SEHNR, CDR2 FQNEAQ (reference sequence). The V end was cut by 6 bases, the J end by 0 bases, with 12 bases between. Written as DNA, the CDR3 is TGTGCCAGCAGGTCTAGCGTGAGCTCCTACAATGAGCAGTTCTTC. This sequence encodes CASRSSVSSYNEQFF.

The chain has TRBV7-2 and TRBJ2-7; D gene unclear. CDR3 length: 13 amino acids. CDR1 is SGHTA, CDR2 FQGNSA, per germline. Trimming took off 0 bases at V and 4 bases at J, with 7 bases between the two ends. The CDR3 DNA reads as TGTGCCAGCAGCTTAGCGTTCGGATACGAGCAGTACTTC. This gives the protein CASSLAFGYEQYF.

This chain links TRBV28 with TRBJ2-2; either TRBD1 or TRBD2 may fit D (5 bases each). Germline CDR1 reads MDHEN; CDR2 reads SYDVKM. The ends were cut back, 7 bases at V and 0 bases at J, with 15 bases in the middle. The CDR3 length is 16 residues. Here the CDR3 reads CASNPWGSTNTGELFF. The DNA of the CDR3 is TGTGCCAGCAACCCTTGGGGGAGCACGAACACCGGGGAGCTGTTTTTT.

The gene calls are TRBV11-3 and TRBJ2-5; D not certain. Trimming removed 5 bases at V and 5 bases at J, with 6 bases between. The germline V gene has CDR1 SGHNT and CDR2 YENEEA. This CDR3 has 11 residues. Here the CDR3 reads CASSMEETQYF. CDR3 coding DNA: TGTGCCAGCAGCATGGAGGAGACCCAGTACTTC.

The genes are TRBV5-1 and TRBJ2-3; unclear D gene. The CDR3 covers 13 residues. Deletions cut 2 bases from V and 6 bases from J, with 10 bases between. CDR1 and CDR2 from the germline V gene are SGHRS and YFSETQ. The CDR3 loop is CASSFVPADTQYF. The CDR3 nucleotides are TGCGCCAGCAGCTTCGTTCCCGCGGATACGCAGTATTTT.

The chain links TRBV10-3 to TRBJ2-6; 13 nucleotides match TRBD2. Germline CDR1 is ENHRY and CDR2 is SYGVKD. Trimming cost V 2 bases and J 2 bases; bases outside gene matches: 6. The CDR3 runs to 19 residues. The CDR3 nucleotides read TGTGCCATCAGTGAGGGACTAGCGGGAGTTGAGGCTGGGGCCAACGTCCTGACTTTC. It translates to CAISEGLAGVEAGANVLTF.

The DNA of the CDR3 is TGTGCCAGCAGCTTCGTTTGGAGGGCCTCCCAGATGAACACTGAAGCTTTCTTT. Its translation is CASSFVWRASQMNTEAFF. The genes are TRBV7-8 and TRBJ1-1; D is uncertain. The germline gives CDR1 SGHVS, CDR2 FQNEAQ. Trimming took off 3 bases at V and 0 bases at J, with 20 bases between the two ends. This CDR3 contains 18 residues.

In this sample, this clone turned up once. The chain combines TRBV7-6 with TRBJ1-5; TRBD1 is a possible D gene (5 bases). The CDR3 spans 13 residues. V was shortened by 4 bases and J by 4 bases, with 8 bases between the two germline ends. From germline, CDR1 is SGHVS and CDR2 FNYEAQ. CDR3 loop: CASSSTVNQPQHF. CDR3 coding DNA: TGTGCCAGCAGCTCGACAGTGAATCAGCCCCAGCATTTT.